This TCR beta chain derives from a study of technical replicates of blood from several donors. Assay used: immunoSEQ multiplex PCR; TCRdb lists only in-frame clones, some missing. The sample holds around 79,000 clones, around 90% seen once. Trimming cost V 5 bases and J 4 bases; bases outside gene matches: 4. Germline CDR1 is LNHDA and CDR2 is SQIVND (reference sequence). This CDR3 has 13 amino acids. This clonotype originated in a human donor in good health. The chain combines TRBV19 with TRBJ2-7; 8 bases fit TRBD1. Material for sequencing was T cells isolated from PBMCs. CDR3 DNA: TGTGCCAGTAGTTCTACAGGGGGATACGAGCAGTACTTC. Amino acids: CASSSTGGYEQYF.